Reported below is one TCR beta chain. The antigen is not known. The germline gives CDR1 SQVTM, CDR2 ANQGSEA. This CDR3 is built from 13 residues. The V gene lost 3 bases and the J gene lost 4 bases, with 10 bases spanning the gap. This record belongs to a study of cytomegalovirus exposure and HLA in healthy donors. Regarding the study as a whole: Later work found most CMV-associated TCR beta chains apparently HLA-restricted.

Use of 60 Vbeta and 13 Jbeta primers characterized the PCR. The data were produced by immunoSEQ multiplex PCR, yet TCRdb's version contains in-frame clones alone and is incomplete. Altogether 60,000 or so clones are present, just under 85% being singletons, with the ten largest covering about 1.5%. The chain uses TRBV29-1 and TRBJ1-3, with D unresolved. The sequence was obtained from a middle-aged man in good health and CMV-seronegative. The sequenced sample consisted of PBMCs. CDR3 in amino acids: CSVDAGSGNTIYF. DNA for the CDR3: TGCAGCGTTGATGCCGGGTCGGGAAACACCATATATTTT.